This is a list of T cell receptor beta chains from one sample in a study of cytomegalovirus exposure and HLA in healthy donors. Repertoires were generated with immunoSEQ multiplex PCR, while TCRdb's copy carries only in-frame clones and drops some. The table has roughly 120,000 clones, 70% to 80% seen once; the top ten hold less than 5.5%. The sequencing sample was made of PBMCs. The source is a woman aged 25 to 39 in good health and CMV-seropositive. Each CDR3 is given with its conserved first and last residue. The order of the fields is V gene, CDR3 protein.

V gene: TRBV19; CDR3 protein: CASSIDLYGTGGVEQYF
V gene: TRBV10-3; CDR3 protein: CAISDGGMKDHEQFF
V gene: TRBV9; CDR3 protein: CASSATGASLTEQFF
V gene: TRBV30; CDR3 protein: CAWTTLQGETQYF
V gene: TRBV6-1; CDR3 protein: CASSEALRTGKYGYTF
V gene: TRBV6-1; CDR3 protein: CASSEQATNYGYTF
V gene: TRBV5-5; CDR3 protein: CASSRTSTNYGYTF
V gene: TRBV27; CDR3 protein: CASSQGQGASNEQFF
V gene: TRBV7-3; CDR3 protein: CASSRGGGSSYNEQFF
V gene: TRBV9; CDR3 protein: CASSAGTQRGDGYTF
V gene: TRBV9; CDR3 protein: CASSPPPSGFYGYTF
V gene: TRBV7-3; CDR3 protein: CASSLLGGSYNEQFF
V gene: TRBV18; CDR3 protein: CASSPPRGGTDQETQYF
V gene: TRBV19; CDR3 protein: CASSGFQGSYNEQFF
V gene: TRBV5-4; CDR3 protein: CASSLAGTRVETQYF
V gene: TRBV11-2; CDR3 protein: CASRPTGSSGNTIYF
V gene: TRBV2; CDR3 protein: CASSRGQGNQPQHF
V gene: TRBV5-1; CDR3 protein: CASLPGGAGGSTEAFF
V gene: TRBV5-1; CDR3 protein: CASKTGTGGESTEAFF
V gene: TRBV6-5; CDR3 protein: CASSDPGTLLQYF
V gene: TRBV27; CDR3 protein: CASSFLSHSGANVLTF
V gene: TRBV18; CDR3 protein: CASSRDRSQETQYF
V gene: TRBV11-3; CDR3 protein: CASSPRQGANEKLFF
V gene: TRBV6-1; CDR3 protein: CASSPTGVSEQYF
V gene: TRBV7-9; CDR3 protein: CASSLRPGTGELFF
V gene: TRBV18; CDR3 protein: CASSPLSIAGGSTDTQYF
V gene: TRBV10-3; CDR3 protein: CAITATQGNYGYTF
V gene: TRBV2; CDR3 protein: CASRRTLLTYEQYF
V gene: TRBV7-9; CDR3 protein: CASSPGQGTGYTF
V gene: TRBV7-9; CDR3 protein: CASSLAGSGNTIYF
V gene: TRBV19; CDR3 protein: CASSTLPGQGNNEQFF
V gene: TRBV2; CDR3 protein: CASRPQGAGTEAFF
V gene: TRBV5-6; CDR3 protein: CASSLLGLATGELFF
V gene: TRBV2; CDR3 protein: CASSAEHVYNEQFF
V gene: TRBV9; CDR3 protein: CASSTGLPSSTDTQYF
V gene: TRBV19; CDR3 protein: CASSMGGSSYNEQFF
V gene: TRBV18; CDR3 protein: CASSTQGNTGNTIYF
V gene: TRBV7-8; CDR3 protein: CASSFGTSLYEQYF
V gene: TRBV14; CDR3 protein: CASSQDRVPFF
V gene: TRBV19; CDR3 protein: CATRLAGGRETQYF
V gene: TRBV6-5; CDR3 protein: CASSLTGFYEQYF
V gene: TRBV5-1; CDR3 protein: CASSFGGGVDTIYF
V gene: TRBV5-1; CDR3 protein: CASSLRDSGDTQYF
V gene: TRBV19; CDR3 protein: CASSIDPDLAGANRFF
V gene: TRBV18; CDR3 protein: CASSPAGLAGVVSTGELFF